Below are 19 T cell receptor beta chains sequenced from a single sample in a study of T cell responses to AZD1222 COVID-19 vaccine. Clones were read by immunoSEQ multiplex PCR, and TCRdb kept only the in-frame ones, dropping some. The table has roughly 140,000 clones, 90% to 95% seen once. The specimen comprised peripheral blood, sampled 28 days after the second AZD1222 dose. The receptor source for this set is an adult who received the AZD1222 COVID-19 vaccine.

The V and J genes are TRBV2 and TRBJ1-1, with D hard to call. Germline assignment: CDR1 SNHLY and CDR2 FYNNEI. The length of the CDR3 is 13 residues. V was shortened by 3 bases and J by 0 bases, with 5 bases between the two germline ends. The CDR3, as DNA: TGTGCCAGCAGTGACCCGTTGAACACTGAAGCTTTCTTT. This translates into CASSDPLNTEAFF.

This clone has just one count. The CDR3 nucleotides read TGTGCCAGCAGCCTCCGTACCCTTAGCGGGATTGCACAGGATACGCAGTATTTT. Translation gives CASSLRTLSGIAQDTQYF. V usage is TRBV9 and J usage is TRBJ2-3, with TRBD2 matching 8 bases. V lost 4 bases to trimming and J lost 6 bases; unmatched junction nucleotides: 19. Germline CDR1 reads SGDLS; CDR2 reads YYNGEE. The CDR3 is 18 residues long.

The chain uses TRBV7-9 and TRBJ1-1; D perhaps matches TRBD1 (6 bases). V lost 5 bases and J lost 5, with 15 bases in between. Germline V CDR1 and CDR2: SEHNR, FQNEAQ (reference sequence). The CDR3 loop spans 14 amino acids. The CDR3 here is CASSPQGDRTEAFF. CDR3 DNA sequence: TGTGCCAGCAGCCCACAGGGCGATCGAACTGAAGCTTTCTTT.

DNA of the CDR3: TGCAGCGTTGAAGATCGGGGGGGACAGGGCATCGGGAACTATGGCTACACCTTC. Its translation: CSVEDRGGQGIGNYGYTF. The J gene is TRBJ1-2, the V gene TRBV29-1; 9 nucleotides line up with TRBD1. The CDR3 runs 18 residues. The germline CDR1 and CDR2 sequences are SQVTM and ANQGSEA. Trimming took 0 bases from V and 2 from J; bases not matched to a gene: 13.

CDR3 DNA sequence: TGTGCCAGCAGCCGTCGCAGCTCCTACGAGCAGTACTTC. The encoded protein is CASSRRSSYEQYF. V usage is TRBV14 and J usage is TRBJ2-7; D gene ambiguous. The germline V and J ends were trimmed by 4 bases and 0 bases, with 7 bases remaining between them. The CDR3 runs to 13 residues. Germline V gene lookup returns CDR1 SGHDN and CDR2 FVKESK.

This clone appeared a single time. The CDR3 region has the DNA TGTGCCAGTAGTATCGGGCTAGCGGTCTACAATGAGCAGTTCTTC. This gives the protein CASSIGLAVYNEQFF. The chain uses TRBV19 and TRBJ2-1; TRBD2 matches 7 bases. There are 15 residues in the CDR3. Losses at the gene ends were 3 bases for V and 3 bases for J; bases not matched to a gene: 5. Germline-derived CDR1 and CDR2 are LNHDA and SQIVND (reference sequence).

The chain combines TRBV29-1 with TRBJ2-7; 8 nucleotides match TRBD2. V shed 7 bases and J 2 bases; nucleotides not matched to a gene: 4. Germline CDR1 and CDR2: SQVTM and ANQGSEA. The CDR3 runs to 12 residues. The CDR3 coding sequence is TGCAGCGCTACTAGCGGTCCCTACGAGCAGTACTTC. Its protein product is CSATSGPYEQYF.

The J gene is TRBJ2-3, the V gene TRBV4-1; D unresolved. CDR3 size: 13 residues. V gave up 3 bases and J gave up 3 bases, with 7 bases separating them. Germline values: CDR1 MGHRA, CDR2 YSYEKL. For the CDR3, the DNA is TGCGCCAGCAGCCAGAGTAGAACAGATACGCAGTATTTT. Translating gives CASSQSRTDTQYF.

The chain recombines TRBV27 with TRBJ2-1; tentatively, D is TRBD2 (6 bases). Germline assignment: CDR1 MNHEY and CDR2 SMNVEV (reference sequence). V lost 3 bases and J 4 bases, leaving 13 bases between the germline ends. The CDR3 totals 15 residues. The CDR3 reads CASSLSGRPYNEQFF. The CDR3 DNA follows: TGTGCCAGCAGTTTGAGCGGGCGGCCTTACAATGAGCAGTTCTTC.

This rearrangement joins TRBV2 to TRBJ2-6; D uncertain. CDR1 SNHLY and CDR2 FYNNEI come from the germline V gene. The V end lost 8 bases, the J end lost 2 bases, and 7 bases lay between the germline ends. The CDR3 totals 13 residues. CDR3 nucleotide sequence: TGTGCCAGCCGCGGTGCTGGGGCCAACGTCCTGACTTTC. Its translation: CASRGAGANVLTF.

CDR3: CASSLQPGNDHEQYF. CDR3 coding DNA: TGCGCCAGCAGCTTACAACCGGGCAACGACCACGAGCAGTACTTC. The rearrangement uses TRBV5-1 and TRBJ2-7; D ambiguous. V was shortened by 2 bases and J by 5 bases, with 17 bases between the two germline ends. Germline V gene data show CDR1 as SGHRS and CDR2 as YFSETQ. The CDR3 contains 15 residues.

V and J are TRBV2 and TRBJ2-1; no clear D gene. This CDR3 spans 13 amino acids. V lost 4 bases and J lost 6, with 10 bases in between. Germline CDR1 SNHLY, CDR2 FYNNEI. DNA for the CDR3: TGTGCCAGCAGTGCGTCCTACGCCAATGAGCAGTTCTTC. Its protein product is CASSASYANEQFF.

Here the CDR3 reads CASSLGGSDEKLFF. The CDR3 DNA is TGTGCCAGCAGCTTGGGAGGGTCAGATGAAAAACTGTTTTTT. The chain joins TRBV7-3 to TRBJ1-4; D remains unclear. V shed 3 bases and J shed 6 bases, with 11 bases lying between them. The CDR3 contains 14 residues. Looked up from germline, CDR1 is SGHTA and CDR2 is FQGTGA.

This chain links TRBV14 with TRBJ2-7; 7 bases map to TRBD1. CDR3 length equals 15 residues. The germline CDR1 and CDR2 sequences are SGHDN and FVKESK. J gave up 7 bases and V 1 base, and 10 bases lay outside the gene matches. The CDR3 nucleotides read TGTGCCAGCAGCCAAGTAGATAGGGGGCATCTTGAGCAGTACTTC. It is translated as CASSQVDRGHLEQYF. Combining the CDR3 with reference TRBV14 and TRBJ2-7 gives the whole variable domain EAGVTQFPSHSVIEKGQTVTLRCDPISGHDNLYWYRRVMGKEIKFLLHFVKESKQDESGMPNNRFLAERTGGTYSTLKVQPAELEDSGVYFCASSQVDRGHLEQYFGPGTRLTVT.

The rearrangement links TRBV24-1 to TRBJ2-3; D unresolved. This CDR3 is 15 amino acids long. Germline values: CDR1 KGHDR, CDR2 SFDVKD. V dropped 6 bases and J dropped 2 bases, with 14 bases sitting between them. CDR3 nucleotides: TGTGCCACCAGTCTGAGCAGAACCTCCACAGATACGCAGTATTTT. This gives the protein CATSLSRTSTDTQYF.

Here the CDR3 reads CASSQGRGAPTEAFF. The CDR3 nucleotides are TGTGCCAGCAGCCAAGGAAGGGGGGCGCCCACTGAAGCTTTCTTT. The rearrangement joins TRBV3-1 (or the pseudogene TRBV3-2) to TRBJ1-1; maybe TRBD1 (6 bases). Germline CDR1 is LGHDT and CDR2 is YNNKEL (reference sequence). Trimming pared 1 base from V and 4 bases from J, leaving 13 bases between. The CDR3 is 15 residues long.

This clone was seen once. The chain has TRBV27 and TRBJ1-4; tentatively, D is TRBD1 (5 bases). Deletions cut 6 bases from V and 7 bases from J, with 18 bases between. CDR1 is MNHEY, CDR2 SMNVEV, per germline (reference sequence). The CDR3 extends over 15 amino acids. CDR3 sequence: CASRRAQGGGEKLFF. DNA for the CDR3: TGTGCCAGCAGAAGAGCTCAGGGAGGAGGTGAAAAACTGTTTTTT.

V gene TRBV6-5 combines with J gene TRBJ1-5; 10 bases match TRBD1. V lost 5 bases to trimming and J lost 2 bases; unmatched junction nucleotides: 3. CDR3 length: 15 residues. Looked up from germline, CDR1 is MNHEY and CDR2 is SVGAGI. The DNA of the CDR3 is TGTGCCAGCAGTCGGGACAGGGGAGGCAATCAGCCCCAGCATTTT. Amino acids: CASSRDRGGNQPQHF.

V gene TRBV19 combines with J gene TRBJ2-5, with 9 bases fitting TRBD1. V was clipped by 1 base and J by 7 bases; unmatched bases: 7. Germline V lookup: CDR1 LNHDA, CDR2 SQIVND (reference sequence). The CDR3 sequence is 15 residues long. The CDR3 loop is CASSIVGQGSGTQYF. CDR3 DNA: TGTGCCAGTAGTATAGTTGGACAGGGGTCGGGGACCCAGTACTTC.